This T cell receptor beta chain was captured by sequencing in a study of T cells in Graves' hyperthyroidism and ophthalmopathy. The study's findings and limits: Within blood appeared most thyroid clonotypes that had expanded above 0.001. Stable hyperthyroidism was told apart from ophthalmopathy by a model built on 13 V-J features.

J gave up 4 bases and V 3 bases, and 19 bases lay outside the gene matches. This CDR3 comprises 18 residues. CDR1 and CDR2 from the germline V gene are DFQATT and SNEGSKA (reference sequence). TCR beta CDR3 regions were amplified from RNA. HTBI primers were the set used in a first-round RT-PCR of the TCR CDR3. One entry per CDR3 protein results from TCRdb running MiXCR on the multiplex PCR reads. The sample holds around 420,000 distinct CDR3 sequences; about a sixth are singletons and the top ten take about 7.7%. Among the patients, aged 18 to 65, hyperthyroidism was newly diagnosed and had lasted under 2 months. With respect to this clonotype: Its antigen is unidentified.

The chain carries TRBV20-1 and TRBJ2-3; 7 bases agree with TRBD2. This TCR was sampled from a woman younger than 30 with Graves' hyperthyroidism. The sequencing input was blood. CDR3 protein: CSASKTAGRVQGADTQYF. DNA for the CDR3: TGCAGTGCTAGTAAGACAGCGGGAAGGGTCCAAGGCGCAGATACGCAGTATTTT.